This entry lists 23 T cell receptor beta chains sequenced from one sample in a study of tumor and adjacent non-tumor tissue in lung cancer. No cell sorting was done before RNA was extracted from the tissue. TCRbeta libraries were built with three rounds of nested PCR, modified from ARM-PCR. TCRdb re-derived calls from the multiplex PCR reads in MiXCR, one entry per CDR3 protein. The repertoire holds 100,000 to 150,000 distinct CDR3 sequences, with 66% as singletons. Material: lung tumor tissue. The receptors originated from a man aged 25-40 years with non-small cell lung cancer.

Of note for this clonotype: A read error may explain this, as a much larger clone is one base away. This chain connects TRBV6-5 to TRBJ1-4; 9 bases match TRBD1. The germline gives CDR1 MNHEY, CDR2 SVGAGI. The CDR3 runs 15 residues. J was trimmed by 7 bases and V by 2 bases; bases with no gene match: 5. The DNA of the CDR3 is TGTGCCAGCAGTTACGGGGGACAGGGTAGTGAAAAACTGTTTTTT. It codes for CASSYGGQGSEKLFF.

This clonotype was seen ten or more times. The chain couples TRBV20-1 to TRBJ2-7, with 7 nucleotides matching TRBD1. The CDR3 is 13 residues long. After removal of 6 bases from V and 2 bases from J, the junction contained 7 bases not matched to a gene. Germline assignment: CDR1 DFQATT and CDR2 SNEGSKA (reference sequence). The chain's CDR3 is CSAMDRKPYEQYF. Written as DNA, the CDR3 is TGCAGTGCAATGGACAGGAAGCCCTACGAGCAGTACTTC.

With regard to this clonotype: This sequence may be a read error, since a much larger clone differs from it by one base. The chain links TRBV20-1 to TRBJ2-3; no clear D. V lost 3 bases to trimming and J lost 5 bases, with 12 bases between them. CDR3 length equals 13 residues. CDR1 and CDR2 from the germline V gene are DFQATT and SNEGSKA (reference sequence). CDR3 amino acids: CSARVPRIDTQYF. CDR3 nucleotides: TGCAGTGCTAGGGTGCCTCGAATAGATACGCAGTATTTT.

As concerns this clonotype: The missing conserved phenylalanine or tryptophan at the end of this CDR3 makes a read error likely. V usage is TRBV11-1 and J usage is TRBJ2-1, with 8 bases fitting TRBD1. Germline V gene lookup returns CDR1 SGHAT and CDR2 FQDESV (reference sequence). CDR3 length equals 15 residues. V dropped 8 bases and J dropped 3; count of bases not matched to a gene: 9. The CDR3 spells CASSRLGTGYNEQFS. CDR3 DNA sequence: TGTGCCAGCTCCCGGCTAGGGACAGGCTACAATGAGCAGTTCTCC.

DNA for the CDR3: TGTGCCAGCAGCTCTCCAGTGGGAGGGGACTACGAGCAGTACTTC. It is translated as CASSSPVGGDYEQYF. The chain has TRBV13 and TRBJ2-7, with 7 nucleotides matching TRBD2. This CDR3 has 15 amino acids. Per germline, CDR1 PRHDT and CDR2 FYEKMQ (reference sequence). V shed 4 bases, J shed 3 bases, and the junction held 9 bases outside the gene matches. Together with reference TRBV13 and TRBJ2-7, the CDR3 gives the full variable domain: AAGVIQSPRHLIKEKRETATLKCYPIPRHDTVYWYQQGPGQDPQFLISFYEKMQSDKGSIPDRFSAQQFSDYHSELNMSSLELGDSALYFCASSSPVGGDYEQYFGPGTRLTVT.

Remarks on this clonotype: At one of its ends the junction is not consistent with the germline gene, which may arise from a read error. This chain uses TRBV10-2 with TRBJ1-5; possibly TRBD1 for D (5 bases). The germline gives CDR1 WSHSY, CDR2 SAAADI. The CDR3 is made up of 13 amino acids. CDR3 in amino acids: CASKGYSNQSQHF. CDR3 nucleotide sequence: TGCGCCAGCAAGGGGTATAGTAATCAGTCCCAGCATTTT.

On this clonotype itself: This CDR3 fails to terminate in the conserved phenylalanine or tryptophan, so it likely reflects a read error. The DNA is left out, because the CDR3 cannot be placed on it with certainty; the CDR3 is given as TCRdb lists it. The CDR3 protein is CASSETDRAERGGTKNIRYS. The J gene is TRBJ2-4, the V gene TRBV6-4; the D call of TRBD2 is as the table states it, not checked on the DNA. Counting both end residues, the CDR3 totals 20 amino acids. CDR1 is MRHNA and CDR2 is SNTAGT in the germline V gene.

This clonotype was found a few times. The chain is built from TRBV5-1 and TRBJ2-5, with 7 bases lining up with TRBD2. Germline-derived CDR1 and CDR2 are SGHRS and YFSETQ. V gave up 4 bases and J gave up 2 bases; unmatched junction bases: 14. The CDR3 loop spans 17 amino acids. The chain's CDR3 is CASSRASGVPGQETQYF. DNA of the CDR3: TGCGCCAGCAGCCGAGCCAGCGGGGTGCCTGGTCAAGAGACCCAGTACTTC. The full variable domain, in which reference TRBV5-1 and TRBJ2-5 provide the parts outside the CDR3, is KAGVTQTPRYLIKTRGQQVTLSCSPISGHRSVSWYQQTPGQGLQFLFEYFSETQRNKGNFPGRFSGRQFSNSRSEMNVSTLELGDSALYLCASSRASGVPGQETQYFGPGTRLLVL.

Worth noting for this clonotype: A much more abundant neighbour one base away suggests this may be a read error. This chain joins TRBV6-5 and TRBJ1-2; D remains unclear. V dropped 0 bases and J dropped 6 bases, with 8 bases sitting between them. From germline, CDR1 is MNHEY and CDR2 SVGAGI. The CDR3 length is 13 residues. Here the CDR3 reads CASSYSMRDGYTF. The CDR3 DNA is TGTGCCAGCAGTTACTCGATGAGAGATGGCTACACCTTC.

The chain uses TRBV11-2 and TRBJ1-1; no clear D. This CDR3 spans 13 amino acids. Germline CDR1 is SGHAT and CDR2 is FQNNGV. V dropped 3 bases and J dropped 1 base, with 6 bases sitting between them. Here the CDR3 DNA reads TGTGCCAGCAGCTTGCACCAGAACACTGAAGCTTTCTTT. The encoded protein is CASSLHQNTEAFF.

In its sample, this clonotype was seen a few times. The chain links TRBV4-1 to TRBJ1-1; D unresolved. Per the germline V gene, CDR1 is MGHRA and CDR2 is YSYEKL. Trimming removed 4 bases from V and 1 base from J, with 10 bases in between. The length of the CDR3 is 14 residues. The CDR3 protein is CASSRDAQNTEAFF. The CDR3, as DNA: TGCGCCAGCAGCCGAGATGCCCAGAACACTGAAGCTTTCTTT.

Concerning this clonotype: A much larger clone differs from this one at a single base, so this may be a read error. The CDR3 DNA reads TGTGCCACCAGTGATATAAACGACCAAGAGACCCAGTACTTC. Translated: CATSDINDQETQYF. The chain combines TRBV24-1 with TRBJ2-5; no firm D call. The ends were cut back, 3 bases at V and 0 bases at J, with 7 bases in the middle. CDR3 length: 14 residues. Germline assignment: CDR1 KGHDR and CDR2 SFDVKD.

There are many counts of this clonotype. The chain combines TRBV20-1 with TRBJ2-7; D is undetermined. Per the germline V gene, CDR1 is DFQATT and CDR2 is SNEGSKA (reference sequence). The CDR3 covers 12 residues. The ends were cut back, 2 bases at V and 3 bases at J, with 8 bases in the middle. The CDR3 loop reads CSARSRIYEQYF. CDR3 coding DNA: TGCAGTGCTAGAAGCCGGATCTACGAGCAGTACTTC.

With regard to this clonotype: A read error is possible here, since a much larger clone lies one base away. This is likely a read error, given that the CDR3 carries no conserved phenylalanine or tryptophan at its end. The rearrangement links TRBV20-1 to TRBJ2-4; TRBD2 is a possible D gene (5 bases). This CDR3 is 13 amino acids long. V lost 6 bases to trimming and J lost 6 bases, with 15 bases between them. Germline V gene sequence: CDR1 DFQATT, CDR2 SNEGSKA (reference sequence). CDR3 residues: CSAVASSANIQYL. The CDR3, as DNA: TGCAGTGCGGTAGCGTCCTCCGCAAACATTCAGTACCTC.

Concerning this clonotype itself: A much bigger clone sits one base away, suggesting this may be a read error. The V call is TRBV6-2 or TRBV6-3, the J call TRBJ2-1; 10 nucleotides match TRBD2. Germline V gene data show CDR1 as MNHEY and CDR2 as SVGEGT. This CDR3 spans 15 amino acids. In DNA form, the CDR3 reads TGTGCCAGCAGTCCGAGCGGGGGGGACTACAATGAGGAGTTCTTC. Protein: CASSPSGGDYNEEFF.

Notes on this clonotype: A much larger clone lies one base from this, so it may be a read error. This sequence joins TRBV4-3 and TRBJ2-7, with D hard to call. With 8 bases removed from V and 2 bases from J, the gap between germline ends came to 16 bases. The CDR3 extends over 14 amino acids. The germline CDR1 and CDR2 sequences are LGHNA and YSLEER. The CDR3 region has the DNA TGCGCCAGCGGCCGGAATCCGGGCGCCTACGAGCAGTACTTC. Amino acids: CASGRNPGAYEQYF.

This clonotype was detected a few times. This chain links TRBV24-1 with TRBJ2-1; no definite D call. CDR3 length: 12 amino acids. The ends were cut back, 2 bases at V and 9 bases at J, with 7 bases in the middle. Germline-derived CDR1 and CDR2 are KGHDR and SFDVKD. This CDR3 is CATSDSLGEQFF. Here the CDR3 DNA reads TGTGCCACCAGTGATTCCTTGGGTGAGCAGTTCTTC.

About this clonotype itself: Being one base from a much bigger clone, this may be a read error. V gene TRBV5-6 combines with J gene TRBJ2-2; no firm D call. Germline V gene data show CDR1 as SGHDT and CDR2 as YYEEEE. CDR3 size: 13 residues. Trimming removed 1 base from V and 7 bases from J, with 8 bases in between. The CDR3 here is CASSLLLIGELFF. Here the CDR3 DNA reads TGTGCCAGCAGCTTGCTCCTCATCGGGGAGCTGTTTTTT.

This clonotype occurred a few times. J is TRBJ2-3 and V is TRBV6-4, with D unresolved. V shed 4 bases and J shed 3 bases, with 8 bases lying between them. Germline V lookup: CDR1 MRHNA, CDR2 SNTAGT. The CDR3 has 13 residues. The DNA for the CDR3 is TGTGCCAGCAGTGTAGGTAGTACAGATACGCAGTATTTT. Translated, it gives CASSVGSTDTQYF.

CDR3 residues: CASSWGVAGYNEQFF. Here the CDR3 DNA reads TGCGCCAGCAGCTGGGGGGTAGCGGGATACAATGAGCAGTTCTTC. J is TRBJ2-1 and V is TRBV5-1; 8 nucleotides line up with TRBD2. This CDR3 region has 15 residues. V lost 3 bases to trimming and J lost 4 bases; unmatched junction nucleotides: 6. In germline, CDR1 is SGHRS, CDR2 YFSETQ.

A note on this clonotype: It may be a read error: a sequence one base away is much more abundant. The DNA for the CDR3 is TGTGCCAGCAGTTCTCAGAGAGATAACTATAGCTACACCTTC. Amino acid sequence: CASSSQRDNYSYTF. This chain joins TRBV6-2 or TRBV6-3 and TRBJ1-2; D gene unclear. The germline V gene has CDR1 MNHEY and CDR2 SVGEGT. The CDR3 spans 14 residues.

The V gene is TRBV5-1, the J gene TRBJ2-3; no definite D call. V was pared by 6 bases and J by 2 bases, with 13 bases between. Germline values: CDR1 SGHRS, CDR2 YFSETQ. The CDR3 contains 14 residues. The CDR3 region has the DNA TGCGCCAGCAAGGTTGGTGACTCCACAGATACGCAGTATTTT. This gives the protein CASKVGDSTDTQYF.

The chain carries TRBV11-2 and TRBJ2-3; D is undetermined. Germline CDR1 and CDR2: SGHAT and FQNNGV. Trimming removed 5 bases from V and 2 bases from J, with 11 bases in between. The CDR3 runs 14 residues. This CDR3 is CASSPTDDTDTQYF. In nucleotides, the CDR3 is TGTGCCAGCAGCCCCACCGACGACACAGATACGCAGTATTTT.